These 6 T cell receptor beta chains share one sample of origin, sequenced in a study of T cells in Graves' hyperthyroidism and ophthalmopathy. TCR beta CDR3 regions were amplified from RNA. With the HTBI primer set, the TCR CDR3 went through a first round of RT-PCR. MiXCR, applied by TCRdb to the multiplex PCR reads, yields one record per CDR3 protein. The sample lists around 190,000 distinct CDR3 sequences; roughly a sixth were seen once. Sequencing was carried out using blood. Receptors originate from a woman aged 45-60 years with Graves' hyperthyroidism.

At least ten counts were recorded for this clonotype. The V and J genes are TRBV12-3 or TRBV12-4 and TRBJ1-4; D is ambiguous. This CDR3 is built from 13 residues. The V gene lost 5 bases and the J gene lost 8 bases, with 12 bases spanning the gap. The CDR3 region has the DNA TGTGCCAGCAGTCCTGGACGGACCGAAAAACTGTTTTTT. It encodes CASSPGRTEKLFF.

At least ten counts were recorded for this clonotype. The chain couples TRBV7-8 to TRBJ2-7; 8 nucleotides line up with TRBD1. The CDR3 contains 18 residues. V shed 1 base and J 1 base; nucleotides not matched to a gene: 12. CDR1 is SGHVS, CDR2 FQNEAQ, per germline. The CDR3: CASSLVGPTGDSSYEQYF. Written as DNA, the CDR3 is TGTGCCAGCAGCTTAGTGGGGCCGACAGGGGACTCTTCCTACGAGCAGTACTTC.

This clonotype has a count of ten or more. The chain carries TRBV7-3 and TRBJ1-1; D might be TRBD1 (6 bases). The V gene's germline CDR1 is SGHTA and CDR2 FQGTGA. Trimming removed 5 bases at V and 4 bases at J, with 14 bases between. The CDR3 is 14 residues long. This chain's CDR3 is CASSPGGRSTEAFF. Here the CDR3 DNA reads TGTGCCAGCAGCCCGGGGGGCAGGAGCACTGAAGCTTTCTTT.

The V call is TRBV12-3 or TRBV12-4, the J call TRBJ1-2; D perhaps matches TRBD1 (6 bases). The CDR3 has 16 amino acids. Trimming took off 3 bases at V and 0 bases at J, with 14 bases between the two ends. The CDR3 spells CASSLNRELANYGYTF. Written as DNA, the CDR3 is TGTGCCAGCAGTTTGAACAGGGAGTTAGCTAACTATGGCTACACCTTC.

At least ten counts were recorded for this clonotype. Here the CDR3 reads CASSLSVPDTQYF. DNA of the CDR3: TGTGCCAGCAGCTTATCTGTCCCAGATACGCAGTATTTT. This chain joins TRBV7-6 and TRBJ2-3; D ambiguous. V was trimmed by 2 bases and J by 4 bases, leaving 7 bases between them. The CDR3 extends over 13 amino acids. CDR1 is SGHVS, CDR2 FNYEAQ, per germline.

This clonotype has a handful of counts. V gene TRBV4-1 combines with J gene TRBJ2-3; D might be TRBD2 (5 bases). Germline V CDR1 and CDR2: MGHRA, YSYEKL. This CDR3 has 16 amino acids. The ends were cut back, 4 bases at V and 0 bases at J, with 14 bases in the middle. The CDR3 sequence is CASSRDERGSTDTQYF. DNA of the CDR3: TGCGCCAGCAGCCGCGACGAGCGCGGGAGCACAGATACGCAGTATTTT.